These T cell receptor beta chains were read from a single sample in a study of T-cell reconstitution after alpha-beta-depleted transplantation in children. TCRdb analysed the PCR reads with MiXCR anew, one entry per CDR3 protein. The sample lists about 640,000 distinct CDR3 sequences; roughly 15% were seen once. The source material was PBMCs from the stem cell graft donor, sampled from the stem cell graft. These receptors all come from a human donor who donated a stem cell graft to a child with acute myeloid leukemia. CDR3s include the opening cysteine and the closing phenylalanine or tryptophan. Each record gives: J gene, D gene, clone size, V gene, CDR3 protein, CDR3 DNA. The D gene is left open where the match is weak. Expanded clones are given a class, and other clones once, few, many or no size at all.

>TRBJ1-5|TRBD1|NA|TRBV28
CASSADRLRQPQHF
TGTGCCAGCAGTGCGGACAGGTTGCGGCAGCCCCAGCATTTT
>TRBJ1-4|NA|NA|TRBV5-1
CASSLNPVAGDNEKLFF
TGCGCCAGCAGCTTGAATCCGGTGGCGGGAGATAATGAAAAACTGTTTTTT
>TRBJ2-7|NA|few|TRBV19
CASSEGTGPYEQYF
TGTGCCAGTAGTGAAGGGACGGGACCCTACGAGCAGTACTTC
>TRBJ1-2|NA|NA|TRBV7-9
CASSFNRTAYGYTF
TGTGCCAGCAGCTTTAACAGGACAGCTTATGGCTACACCTTC
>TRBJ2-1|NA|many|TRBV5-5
CASSFDPDNEQFF
TGTGCCAGCAGCTTTGACCCCGACAATGAGCAGTTCTTC
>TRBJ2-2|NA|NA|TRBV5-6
CASSSTYPQYQELFF
TGTGCCAGCAGCTCCACATATCCCCAATATCAGGAGCTGTTTTTT
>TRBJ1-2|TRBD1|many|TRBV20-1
CSATSPGTGPNYGYTF
TGCAGTGCCACTAGTCCCGGGACAGGGCCTAACTATGGCTACACCTTC
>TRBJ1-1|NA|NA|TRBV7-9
CASSLSFRGTEAFF
TGTGCCAGCAGCTTATCTTTTAGGGGGACTGAAGCTTTCTTT
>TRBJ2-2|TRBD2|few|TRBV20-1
CSATQGLAGLGELFF
TGCAGTGCAACGCAAGGACTAGCGGGGCTCGGGGAGCTGTTTTTT
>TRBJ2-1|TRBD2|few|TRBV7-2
CASSLALGEAGRNNEQFF
TGTGCCAGCAGCTTAGCCTTGGGGGAAGCGGGGCGGAACAATGAGCAGTTCTTC
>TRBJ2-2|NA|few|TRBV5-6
CASSALGGPRNTGELFF
TGTGCCAGCAGCGCCTTGGGGGGACCTCGGAACACCGGGGAGCTGTTTTTT
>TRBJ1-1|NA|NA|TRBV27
CASSLSGGGNTEAFF
TGTGCCAGCAGTTTATCGGGGGGCGGGAACACTGAAGCTTTCTTT
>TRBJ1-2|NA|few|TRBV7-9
CASIGVNYGYTF
TGTGCCAGCATAGGAGTTAACTATGGCTACACCTTC
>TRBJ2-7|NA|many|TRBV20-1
CSAPSGVREDEQYF
TGCAGTGCTCCCTCCGGGGTCAGGGAGGACGAGCAGTACTTC
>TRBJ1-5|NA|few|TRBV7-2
CASSSDGNSNQPQHF
TGTGCCAGCAGTTCTGACGGAAATAGCAATCAGCCCCAGCATTTT
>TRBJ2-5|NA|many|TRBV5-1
CASSLSPQETQYF
TGTGCCAGCAGTTTATCTCCCCAAGAGACCCAGTACTTC
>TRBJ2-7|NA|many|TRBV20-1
CSAHRGLETGQYF
TGCAGTGCTCACCGGGGCTTAGAAACTGGGCAGTACTTC
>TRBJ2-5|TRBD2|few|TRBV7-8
CASSGQRELSGTQYF
TGTGCCAGCAGCGGACAGCGGGAGCTGTCGGGGACCCAGTACTTC